Each of the 10 T cell receptor beta chains below was sequenced from the same sample in a study of a mutant IDH1 vaccine in newly diagnosed glioma. Method: immunoSEQ multiplex PCR; TCRdb's copy keeps in-frame clones and lacks some. The sample has tens of thousands of clones; 70% to 85% are singletons. These TCRs are of unknown antigen specificity. Time point: week 11, during vaccination. With topical imiquimod, each dose of the vaccine consisted of 300 ug of mutant IDH1 20-mer peptide. The sample here was PBMCs, taken from a glioma patient whose treatment included an IDH1 peptide vaccine. These receptors were taken from a woman aged 45-59 years with glioma.

The chain couples TRBV9 to TRBJ1-6; D is ambiguous. CDR3 length: 15 amino acids. V dropped 3 bases and J dropped 6 bases, with 13 bases sitting between them. Germline CDR1 SGDLS, CDR2 YYNGEE. The CDR3 sequence is CASSGAGSTNSPLHF. The CDR3 DNA reads TGTGCCAGCAGCGGGGCCGGGTCAACTAATTCACCCCTCCACTTT.

The V call is TRBV2, the J call TRBJ1-2, with D possibly TRBD1 on 6 matching bases. The CDR3 sequence is 14 residues long. Germline CDR1 and CDR2: SNHLY and FYNNEI. Trimming removed 6 bases at V and 4 bases at J, with 15 bases between. The CDR3 loop reads CASSRTGGPYGYTF. Written as DNA, the CDR3 is TGTGCCAGCAGCCGGACCGGGGGCCCCTATGGCTACACCTTC. Combining the CDR3 with reference TRBV2 and TRBJ1-2 gives the whole variable domain EPEVTQTPSHQVTQMGQEVILRCVPISNHLYFYWYRQILGQKVEFLVSFYNNEISEKSEIFDDQFSVERPDGSNFTLKIRSTKLEDSAMYFCASSRTGGPYGYTFGSGTRLTVV.

The chain has TRBV5-8 and TRBJ1-1, with TRBD1 matching over 8 bases. The CDR3 contains 20 residues. With 6 bases clipped from V and 0 bases from J, the junction kept 22 bases outside the gene matches. Looked up from germline, CDR1 is SGHTS and CDR2 is YDEGEE. CDR3 region: CASIITTTPSQGALNTEAFF. The CDR3 DNA reads as TGTGCCAGCATCATCACTACCACACCCTCTCAGGGGGCGTTGAACACTGAAGCTTTCTTT.

This clone was counted a few times. The chain has TRBV5-1 and TRBJ2-7; 7 bases agree with TRBD2. The CDR3 runs 14 residues. Germline V lookup: CDR1 SGHRS, CDR2 YFSETQ. Trimming at V came to 5 bases and at J to 0 bases, leaving 5 bases not matched to a gene. The CDR3 loop is CASSKRGSSYEQYF. For the CDR3, the DNA is TGCGCCAGCAGTAAGCGGGGTTCCTCCTACGAGCAGTACTTC.

The genes are TRBV5-4 and TRBJ2-7; D may correspond to TRBD1 or TRBD2 (5 bases each). Trimming pared 4 bases from V and 3 bases from J, leaving 17 bases between. CDR1 and CDR2 from the germline V gene are SGHNT and YYREEE (reference sequence). The CDR3 loop spans 15 amino acids. The DNA of the CDR3 is TGTGCCAGCAGCCGATCTTACGGGACCCACTACGAGCAGTACTTC. This codes for CASSRSYGTHYEQYF.

This chain connects TRBV2 to TRBJ2-1; 10 bases match TRBD2. This CDR3 is 15 amino acids long. In germline, CDR1 is SNHLY, CDR2 FYNNEI. Trimming cost V 0 bases and J 8 bases; bases outside gene matches: 4. The CDR3 loop reads CASSEALAGGHEQFF. In nucleotides, the CDR3 is TGTGCCAGCAGTGAAGCATTAGCGGGGGGCCATGAGCAGTTCTTC.

This clone was detected only once. The J gene is TRBJ1-1, the V gene TRBV6-1, with D uncertain. Trimming pared 6 bases from V and 1 base from J, leaving 15 bases between. CDR3 length equals 15 residues. Germline-derived CDR1 and CDR2 are MNHNS and SASEGT. In nucleotides, the CDR3 is TGTGCCAGCAGCCCCCTCGCGGCGGCGAACACTGAAGCTTTCTTT. This sequence encodes CASSPLAAANTEAFF.

The V and J genes are TRBV5-1 and TRBJ2-7; a possible D gene is TRBD2 (5 bases). This CDR3 region has 14 residues. Germline V gives CDR1 SGHRS, CDR2 YFSETQ. V lost 4 bases, J lost 3 bases, and 14 bases lay in between. The CDR3 region is CASSGLGAYYEQYF. The CDR3 DNA is TGCGCCAGCAGCGGACTCGGCGCTTACTACGAGCAGTACTTC.

This chain joins TRBV11-3 and TRBJ2-2; 8 bases fit TRBD1. This CDR3 spans 16 amino acids. V shed 5 bases, J shed 6 bases, and the junction held 11 bases outside the gene matches. Germline CDR1 is SGHNT and CDR2 is YENEEA. Here the CDR3 reads CASSPAPGGGAGELFF. The CDR3 region has the DNA TGTGCCAGCAGCCCAGCCCCAGGGGGCGGGGCCGGGGAGCTGTTTTTT.

The V call is TRBV10-3, the J call TRBJ2-7; 7 bases map to TRBD1. This CDR3 is 16 amino acids long. Trimming removed 5 bases from V and 0 bases from J; junction bases left unmatched: 10. Germline V gene data show CDR1 as ENHRY and CDR2 as SYGVKD. The CDR3 loop reads CAISRPRDRSSYEQYF. CDR3 in DNA: TGTGCCATCAGTCGACCCCGGGACAGAAGCTCCTACGAGCAGTACTTC.